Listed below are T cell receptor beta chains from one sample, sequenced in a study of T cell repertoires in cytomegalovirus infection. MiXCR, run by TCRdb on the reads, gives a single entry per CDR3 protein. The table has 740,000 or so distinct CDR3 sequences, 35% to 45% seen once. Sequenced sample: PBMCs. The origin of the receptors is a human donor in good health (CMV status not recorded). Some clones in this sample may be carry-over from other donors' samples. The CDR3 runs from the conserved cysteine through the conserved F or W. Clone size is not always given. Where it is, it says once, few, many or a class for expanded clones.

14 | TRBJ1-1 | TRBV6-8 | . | CASHRTGRNTEAFF
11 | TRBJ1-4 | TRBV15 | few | CATSGAGKLFF
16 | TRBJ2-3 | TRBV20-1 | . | CSARGPDRTLTDTQYF
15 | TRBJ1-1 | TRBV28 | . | CASSPVYQGSREAFF
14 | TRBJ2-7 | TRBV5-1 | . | CASSPGTGLYEQYF
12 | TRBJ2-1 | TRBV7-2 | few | CASSLATMEQFF
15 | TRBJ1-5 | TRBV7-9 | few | CASSKTGGSNQPQHF
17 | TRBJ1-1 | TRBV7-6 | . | CASSLSGINRGKTEAFF
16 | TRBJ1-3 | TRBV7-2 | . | CASSIMTGRSGNTIYF
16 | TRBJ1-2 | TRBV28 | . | CASSLGGNNRLHGYTF
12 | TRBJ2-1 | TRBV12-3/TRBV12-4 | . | CASTPLGYEQFF
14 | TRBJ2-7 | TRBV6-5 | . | CASKTRDVDAEQYF
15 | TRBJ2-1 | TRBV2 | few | CASRPEQKLNNEQFF
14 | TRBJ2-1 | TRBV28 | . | CASSPRTAYNEQFF
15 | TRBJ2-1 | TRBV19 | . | CASSISGGPYNEQFF
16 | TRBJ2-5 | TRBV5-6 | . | CASSLALTGAGETQYF
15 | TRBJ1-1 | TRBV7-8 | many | CASRVPGQGRTEAFF
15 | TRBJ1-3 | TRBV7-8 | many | CASVGGKLAGNTIYF
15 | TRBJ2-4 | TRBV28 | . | CASSTGWEAGNIQYF
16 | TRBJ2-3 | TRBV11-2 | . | CASSFILSGGPDTQYF
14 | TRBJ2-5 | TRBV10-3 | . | CAISASDRAETQYF
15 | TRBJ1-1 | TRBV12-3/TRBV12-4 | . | CASRDDRGLNTEAFF
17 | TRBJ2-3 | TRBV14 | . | CASSQEDGTGITDTQYF
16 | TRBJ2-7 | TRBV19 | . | CASSIRGTGTNYEQYF
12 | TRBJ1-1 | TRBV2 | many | CASSEGPIGAFF
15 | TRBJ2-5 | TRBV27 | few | CASSPGTRTSSAQYF
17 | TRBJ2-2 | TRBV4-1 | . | CASSQPGISRGTGELFF
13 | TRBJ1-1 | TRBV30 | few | CAWSATGQTEAFF
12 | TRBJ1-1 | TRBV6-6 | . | CASKFGNTEAFF
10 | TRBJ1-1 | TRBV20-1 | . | CSASFTEAFF
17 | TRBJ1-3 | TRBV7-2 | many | CASSLFRRGSSGNTIYF
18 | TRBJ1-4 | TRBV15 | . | CATSSGQGIRSTNEQLFF
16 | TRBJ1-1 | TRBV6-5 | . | CASSYSGGRMNPEALF
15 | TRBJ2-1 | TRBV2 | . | CASSEARGFNNEQFF
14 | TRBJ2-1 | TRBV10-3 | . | CAIGAGASYNEQFF
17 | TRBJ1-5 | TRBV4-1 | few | CASSPHVRPGGGQPQHF
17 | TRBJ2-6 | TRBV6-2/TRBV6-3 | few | CASSYQAGFSGANVLTF
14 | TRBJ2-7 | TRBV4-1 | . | CASSQTTGTYEQYF
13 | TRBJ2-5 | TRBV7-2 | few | CASRTPGGETQYF
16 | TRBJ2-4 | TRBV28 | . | CASSGPGQIVKNIQYF
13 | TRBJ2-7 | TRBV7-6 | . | CASSLTRDNEQYF
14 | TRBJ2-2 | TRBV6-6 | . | CASSYLGTSGELFF
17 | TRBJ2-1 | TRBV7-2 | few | CASSFTWTSGDYNEQFF
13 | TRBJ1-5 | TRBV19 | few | CASRGQNNQPQHF
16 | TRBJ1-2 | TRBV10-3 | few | CAISESQGSANYGYTF